This T cell receptor beta chain was recorded in a study of shared clonotypes between healthy human individuals. Donors, healthy HIV-negative adults, lacked recent acute infections or vaccinations. Deep was the level at which the assay was run. Evenly divided among several immunoSEQ plates was the genomic DNA of each subset. In the source study's methods: Junction-only sequences without quality scores were provided by ImmunoSEQ, so filtering was different. Sequenced by immunoSEQ multiplex PCR; TCRdb stores in-frame clones only, minus some. D and trimming come from the DNA, and the V and J calls and clone size come from that table. The sample records hundreds of thousands of clones, roughly 72% being singletons. Germline CDR1 reads LNHNV; CDR2 reads YYDKDF (reference sequence). This CDR3 spans 14 amino acids. V gave up 5 bases and J gave up 7 bases, with 14 bases separating them.

This TCR derives from a woman aged 40 to 50 in good health. Some clones in this sample may be carry-over from other donors' samples. The gene calls are TRBV15 and TRBJ2-2, with D perhaps TRBD1 (6 bases). The specimen sequenced was PBMCs. CDR3 bases: TGTGCCACCAGCCCCTCCACAGGGCGCGGGGAGCTGTTTTTT. It specifies CATSPSTGRGELFF.